Below, 6 T cell receptor beta chains from the same sample are listed, as sequenced in a study of T-cell memory formation after mild COVID-19. Via MiXCR, TCRdb re-called the 5' RACE reads, giving one row per CDR3 protein. The data contain some 300,000 distinct CDR3 sequences, under 25% of them singletons. The specimen was PBMCs or a T cell subset sorted from them (not recorded which). The source is a man aged 18 to 29 who had mild COVID-19 (a few samples of this study predate the infection). Cell type and time point are not known.

This clonotype was detected only a few times. CDR3 nucleotides: TGTGCCAGCAAAAGGTCAGGAAAAGAGACCCAGTACTTC. This encodes CASKRSGKETQYF. The chain joins TRBV3-1 to TRBJ2-5; D gene unclear. The germline gives CDR1 LGHDT, CDR2 YNNKEL (reference sequence). This CDR3 spans 13 amino acids. Trimming took off 7 bases at V and 3 bases at J, with 12 bases between the two ends.

The J gene is TRBJ2-5, the V gene TRBV5-4, with TRBD1 as a possible D gene (6 bases). The CDR3 consists of 14 residues. Germline V gene sequence: CDR1 SGHNT, CDR2 YYREEE (reference sequence). Trimming left V 2 bases short and J 5 bases short, with 13 bases between. In nucleotides, the CDR3 is TGTGCCAGCAGCTTAGGGGGAGTATTGGAGACCCAGTACTTC. This encodes CASSLGGVLETQYF. The full variable domain, completed using reference TRBV5-4 and TRBJ2-5, is ETGVTQSPTHLIKTRGQQVTLRCSSQSGHNTVSWYQQALGQGPQFIFQYYREEENGRGNFPPRFSGLQFPNYSSELNVNALELDDSALYLCASSLGGVLETQYFGPGTRLLVL.

The gene calls are TRBV4-3 and TRBJ2-3; the D gene is possibly TRBD2 (5 bases). With 4 bases removed from V and 1 base from J, the gap between germline ends came to 15 bases. This CDR3 contains 16 residues. The germline gives CDR1 LGHNA, CDR2 YSLEER. The CDR3 DNA is TGCGCCAGCAGCCCCCGTGGCATCGGGGGCACAGATACGCAGTATTTT. It specifies CASSPRGIGGTDTQYF.

There are a few counts of this clonotype. The CDR3 sequence is CASTDRIQETQYF. CDR3 DNA sequence: TGTGCCAGCACCGACAGAATCCAAGAGACCCAGTACTTC. The V gene is TRBV28, the J gene TRBJ2-5; D is perhaps TRBD1 (5 bases). Trimming removed 7 bases at V and 1 base at J, with 10 bases between. Looked up from germline, CDR1 is MDHEN and CDR2 is SYDVKM. This CDR3 spans 13 amino acids.

This clonotype appeared many times. The gene calls are TRBV12-3 or TRBV12-4 and TRBJ2-1; 8 bases fit TRBD1. The CDR3 has 16 residues. After removal of 6 bases from V and 5 bases from J, the junction contained 12 bases not matched to a gene. CDR3 sequence (DNA): TGTGCCAGCAGCTCGAATCCCGGGACAGGTCACAATGAGCAGTTCTTC. Its protein product is CASSSNPGTGHNEQFF.

The rearrangement links TRBV7-2 to TRBJ2-1; D not certain. Germline CDR1 SGHTA, CDR2 FQGNSA. The CDR3 spans 16 residues. Deletions cut 3 bases from V and 0 bases from J, with 12 bases between. Written as DNA, the CDR3 is TGTGCCAGCAGCTTGGCAGCGCGGAGCTCCTACAATGAGCAGTTCTTC. Encoded protein: CASSLAARSSYNEQFF.